A selection of T cell receptor beta chains follows, all from one sample in a study of blood T cell repertoires in COVID-19. The protocol was immunoSEQ multiplex PCR, while the TCRdb copy is restricted to in-frame clones and leaves out a portion. Among roughly 250,000 clones listed, around 89% were seen once. Material for sequencing was PBMCs or T cells enriched from blood (not recorded which). The receptors derive from a man aged 35 to 55 who had recovered from COVID-19. Each CDR3 is given with its conserved first and last residue. The D gene is left open where the match is weak.

j_gene: TRBJ1-3
d_gene: .
v_gene: TRBV2
CDR3nt: TGTGCCAGCAGTGAAGGGACTCCTGGAAACACCATATATTTT
CDR3aa: CASSEGTPGNTIYF

j_gene: TRBJ1-1
d_gene: .
v_gene: TRBV3-1/TRBV3-2
CDR3nt: TGTGCCAGCAGCCAGCCACCGGGACAACTGAACACTGAAGCTTTCTTT
CDR3aa: CASSQPPGQLNTEAFF

j_gene: TRBJ1-6
d_gene: .
v_gene: TRBV6-5
CDR3nt: TGTGCCAGCAGTTCCCCCGACGGGAGTAATTCACCCCTCCACTTT
CDR3aa: CASSSPDGSNSPLHF

j_gene: TRBJ1-1
d_gene: TRBD1
v_gene: TRBV5-4
CDR3nt: TGTGCCAGCAGCTCGCCAGGGGGCACTGAAGCTTTCTTT
CDR3aa: CASSSPGGTEAFF

j_gene: TRBJ2-7
d_gene: TRBD1
v_gene: TRBV5-1
CDR3nt: TGCGCCAGCAGCTTGGCAACAGGGGGATGGGGCTCCTACGAGCAGTACTTC
CDR3aa: CASSLATGGWGSYEQYF

j_gene: TRBJ1-4
d_gene: .
v_gene: TRBV2
CDR3nt: TGTGCCAGCAGGACCCAGGCAACTAATGAAAAACTGTTTTTT
CDR3aa: CASRTQATNEKLFF

j_gene: TRBJ1-5
d_gene: .
v_gene: TRBV14
CDR3nt: TGTGCCAGCAGCCCGAGCCCCTATCAGCCCCAGCATTTT
CDR3aa: CASSPSPYQPQHF

j_gene: TRBJ1-5
d_gene: .
v_gene: TRBV4-2
CDR3nt: TGTGCCAGCAGTCTAAAGAGTCGCGGGGCTAGCAATCAGCCCCAGCATTTT
CDR3aa: CASSLKSRGASNQPQHF

j_gene: TRBJ1-6
d_gene: .
v_gene: TRBV5-4
CDR3nt: TGTGCCAGCAGCTTGTCTTCCCCGACAGCTAATTCACCCCTCCACTTT
CDR3aa: CASSLSSPTANSPLHF

j_gene: TRBJ2-7
d_gene: TRBD1
v_gene: TRBV5-1
CDR3nt: TGCGCCAGCAGCTCAGCACCGGGACAGTTAGACTACGAGCAGTACTTC
CDR3aa: CASSSAPGQLDYEQYF

j_gene: TRBJ1-2
d_gene: .
v_gene: TRBV12-3/TRBV12-4
CDR3nt: TGTGCCAGCAGGCTGGGGGCAAGCTCTGGCTACACCTTC
CDR3aa: CASRLGASSGYTF